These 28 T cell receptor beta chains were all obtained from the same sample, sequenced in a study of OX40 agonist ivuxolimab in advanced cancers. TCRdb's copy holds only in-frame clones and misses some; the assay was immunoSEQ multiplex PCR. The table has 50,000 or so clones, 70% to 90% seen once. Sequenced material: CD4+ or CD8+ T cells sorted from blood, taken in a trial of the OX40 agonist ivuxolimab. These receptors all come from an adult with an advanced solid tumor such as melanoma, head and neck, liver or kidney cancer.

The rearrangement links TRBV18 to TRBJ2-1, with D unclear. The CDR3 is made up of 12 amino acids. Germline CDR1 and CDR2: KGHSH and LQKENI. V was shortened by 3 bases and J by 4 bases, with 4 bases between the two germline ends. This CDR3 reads CASSPDYNEQFF. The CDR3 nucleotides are TGTGCCAGCTCACCGGATTACAATGAGCAGTTCTTC.

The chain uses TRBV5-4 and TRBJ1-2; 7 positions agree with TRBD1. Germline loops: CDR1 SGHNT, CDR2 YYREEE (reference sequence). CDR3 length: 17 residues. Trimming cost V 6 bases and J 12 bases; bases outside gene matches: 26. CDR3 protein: CASTPTPGQSPFRVDTF. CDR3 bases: TGTGCCAGCACACCGACGCCGGGACAGTCCCCTTTTAGGGTAGACACCTTC.

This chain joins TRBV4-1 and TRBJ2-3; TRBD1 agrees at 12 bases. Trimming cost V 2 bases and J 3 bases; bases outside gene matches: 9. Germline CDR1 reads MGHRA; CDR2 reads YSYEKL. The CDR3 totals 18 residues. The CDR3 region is CASSQRHLGQGATDTQYF. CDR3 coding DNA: TGCGCCAGCAGCCAAAGGCACCTGGGACAGGGGGCGACAGATACGCAGTATTTT.

The CDR3 nucleotides are TGTGCCAGCAGGGACCGGGCCTTGGCGATGAATGAGCAGTTCTTC. Protein product: CASRDRALAMNEQFF. The chain is built from TRBV28 and TRBJ2-1; D remains ambiguous. V lost 6 bases and J lost 7, with 19 bases in between. This CDR3 contains 15 residues. Germline CDR1 and CDR2: MDHEN and SYDVKM.

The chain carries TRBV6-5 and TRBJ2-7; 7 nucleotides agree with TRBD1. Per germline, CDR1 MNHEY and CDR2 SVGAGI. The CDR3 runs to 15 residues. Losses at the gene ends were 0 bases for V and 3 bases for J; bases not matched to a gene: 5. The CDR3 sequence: CASSYSAAGGYEQYF. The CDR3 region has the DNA TGTGCCAGCAGTTACTCTGCGGCAGGGGGCTACGAGCAGTACTTC.

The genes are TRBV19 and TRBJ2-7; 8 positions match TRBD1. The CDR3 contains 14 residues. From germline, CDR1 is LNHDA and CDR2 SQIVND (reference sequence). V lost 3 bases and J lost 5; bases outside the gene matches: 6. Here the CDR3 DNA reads TGTGCCAGTAGTATCCGGACAGGGAAGAACGAGCAGTACTTC. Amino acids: CASSIRTGKNEQYF.

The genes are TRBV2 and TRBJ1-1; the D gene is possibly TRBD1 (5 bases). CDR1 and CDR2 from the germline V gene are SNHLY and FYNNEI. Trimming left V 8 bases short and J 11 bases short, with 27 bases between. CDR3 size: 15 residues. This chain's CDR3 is CASEQDGAEFRNAFF. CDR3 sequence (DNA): TGTGCCAGCGAACAGGACGGGGCCGAATTCAGGAACGCTTTCTTT.

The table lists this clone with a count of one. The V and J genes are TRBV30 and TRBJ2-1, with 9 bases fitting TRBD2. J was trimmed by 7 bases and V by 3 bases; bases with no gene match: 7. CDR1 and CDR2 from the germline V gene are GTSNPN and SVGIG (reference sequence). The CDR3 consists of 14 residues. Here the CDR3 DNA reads TGTGCCTGGAGGGGGCTAGCGGGATTGAATGAGCAGTTCTTC. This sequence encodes CAWRGLAGLNEQFF.

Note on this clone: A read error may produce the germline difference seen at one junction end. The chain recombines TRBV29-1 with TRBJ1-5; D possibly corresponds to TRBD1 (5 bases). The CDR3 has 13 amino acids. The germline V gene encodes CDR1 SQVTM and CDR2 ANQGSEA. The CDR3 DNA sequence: TGCAGCGTCGAAGACAGTACCAATCAGCCCCAGCATTTT. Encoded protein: CSVEDSTNQPQHF.

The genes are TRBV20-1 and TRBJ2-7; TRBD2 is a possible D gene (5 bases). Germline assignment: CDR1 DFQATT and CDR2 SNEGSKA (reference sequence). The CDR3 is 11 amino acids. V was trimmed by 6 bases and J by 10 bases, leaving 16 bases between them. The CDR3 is CSASRDSEQYF. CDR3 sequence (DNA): TGCAGTGCCAGCCGGGATTCCGAACAGTACTTC.

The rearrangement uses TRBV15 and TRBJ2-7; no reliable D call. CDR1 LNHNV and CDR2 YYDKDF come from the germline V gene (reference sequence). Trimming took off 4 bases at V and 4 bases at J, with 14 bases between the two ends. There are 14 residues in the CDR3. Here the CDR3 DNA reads TGTGCCACCAGCACTTGGTCAGCACTTTACGAGCAGTACTTC. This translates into CATSTWSALYEQYF.

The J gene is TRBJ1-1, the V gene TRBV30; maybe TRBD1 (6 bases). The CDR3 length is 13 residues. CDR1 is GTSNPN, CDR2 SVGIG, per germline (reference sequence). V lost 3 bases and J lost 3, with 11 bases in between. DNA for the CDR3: TGTGCCTGGAGCCGGCGACAGGACACTGAAGCTTTCTTT. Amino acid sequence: CAWSRRQDTEAFF.

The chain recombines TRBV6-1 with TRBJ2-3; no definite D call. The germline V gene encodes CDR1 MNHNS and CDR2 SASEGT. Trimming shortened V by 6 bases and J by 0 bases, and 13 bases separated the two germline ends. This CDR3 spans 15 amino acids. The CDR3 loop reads CASRSFTTSTDTQYF. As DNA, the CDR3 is TGTGCCAGCAGATCATTTACAACTAGCACAGATACGCAGTATTTT.

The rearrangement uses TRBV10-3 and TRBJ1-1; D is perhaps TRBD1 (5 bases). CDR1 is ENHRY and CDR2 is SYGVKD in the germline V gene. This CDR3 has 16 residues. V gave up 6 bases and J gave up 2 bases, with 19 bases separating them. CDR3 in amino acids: CAIRADTLSSNTEAFF. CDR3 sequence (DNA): TGTGCCATCAGAGCGGACACGCTTTCATCAAACACTGAAGCTTTCTTT.

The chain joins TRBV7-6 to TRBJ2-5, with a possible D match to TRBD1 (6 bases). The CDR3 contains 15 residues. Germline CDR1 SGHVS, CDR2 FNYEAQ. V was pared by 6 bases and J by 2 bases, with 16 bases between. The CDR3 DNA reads TGTGCCAGCAGTTGGGGGCCAGGAGGTCAAGAGACCCAGTACTTC. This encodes CASSWGPGGQETQYF.

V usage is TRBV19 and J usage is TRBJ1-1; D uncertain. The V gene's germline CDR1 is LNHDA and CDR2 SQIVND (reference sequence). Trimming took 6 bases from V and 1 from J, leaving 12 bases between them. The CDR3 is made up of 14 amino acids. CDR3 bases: TGTGCCAGTAGAATAACGGGGAAGAACACTGAAGCTTTCTTT. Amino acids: CASRITGKNTEAFF.

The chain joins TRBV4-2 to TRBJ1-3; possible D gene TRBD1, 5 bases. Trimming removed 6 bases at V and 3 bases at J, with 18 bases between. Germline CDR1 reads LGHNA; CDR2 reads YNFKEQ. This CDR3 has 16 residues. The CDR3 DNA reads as TGTGCCAGCAGTGGGAATCAGGGACTTTTTGGAAACACCATATATTTT. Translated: CASSGNQGLFGNTIYF.

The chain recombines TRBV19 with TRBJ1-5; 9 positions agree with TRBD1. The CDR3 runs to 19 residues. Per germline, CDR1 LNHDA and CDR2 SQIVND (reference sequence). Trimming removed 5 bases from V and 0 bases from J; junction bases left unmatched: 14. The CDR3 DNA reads TGTGCCAGTAGTGCCACCCTCGGGACAGGGACTTATAGCAATCAGCCCCAGCATTTT. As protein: CASSATLGTGTYSNQPQHF.

CDR3 in DNA: TGTGCCAGCAGTTACACACGGGGTAGAAGGTATACGCAGTATTTT. Amino acid sequence: CASSYTRGRRYTQYF. This rearrangement joins TRBV6-5 to TRBJ2-3, with a weak D call TRBD2 (5 bases). The germline gives CDR1 MNHEY, CDR2 SVGAGI. Trimming shortened V by 2 bases and J by 7 bases, and 16 bases separated the two germline ends. This CDR3 contains 15 residues.

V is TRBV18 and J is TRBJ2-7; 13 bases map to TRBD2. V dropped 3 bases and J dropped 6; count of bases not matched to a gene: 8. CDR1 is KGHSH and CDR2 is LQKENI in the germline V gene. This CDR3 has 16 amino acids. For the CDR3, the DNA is TGTGCCAGCTCACCCGGGACTAGCGGGACCCCCGGCGAGCAGTACTTC. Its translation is CASSPGTSGTPGEQYF.

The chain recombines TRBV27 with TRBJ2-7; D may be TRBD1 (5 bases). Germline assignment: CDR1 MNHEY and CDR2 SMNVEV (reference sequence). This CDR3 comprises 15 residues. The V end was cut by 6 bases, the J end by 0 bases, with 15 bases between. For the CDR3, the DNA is TGTGCCAGCAGACACGACAGCCAGAGCTCCTACGAGCAGTACTTC. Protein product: CASRHDSQSSYEQYF.

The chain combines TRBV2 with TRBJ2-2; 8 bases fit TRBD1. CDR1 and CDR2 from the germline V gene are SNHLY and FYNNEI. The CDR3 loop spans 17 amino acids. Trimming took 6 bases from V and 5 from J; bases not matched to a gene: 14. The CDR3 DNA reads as TGTGCCAGCAGGGTAGGACAGGGCCTCCCAATGACCGGGGAGCTGTTTTTT. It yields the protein CASRVGQGLPMTGELFF.

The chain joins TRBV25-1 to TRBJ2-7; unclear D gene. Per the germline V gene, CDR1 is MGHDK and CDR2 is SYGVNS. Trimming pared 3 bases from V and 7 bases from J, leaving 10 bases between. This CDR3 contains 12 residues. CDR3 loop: CASSDSFREQYF. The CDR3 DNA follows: TGTGCCAGCAGTGACTCATTTAGGGAGCAGTACTTC.

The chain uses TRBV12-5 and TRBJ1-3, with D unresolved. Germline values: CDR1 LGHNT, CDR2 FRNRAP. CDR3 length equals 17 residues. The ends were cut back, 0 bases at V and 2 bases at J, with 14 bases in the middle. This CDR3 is CASGLVYSNAPGNTIYF. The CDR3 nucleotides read TGTGCTAGTGGTTTGGTATACTCTAATGCTCCTGGAAACACCATATATTTT.

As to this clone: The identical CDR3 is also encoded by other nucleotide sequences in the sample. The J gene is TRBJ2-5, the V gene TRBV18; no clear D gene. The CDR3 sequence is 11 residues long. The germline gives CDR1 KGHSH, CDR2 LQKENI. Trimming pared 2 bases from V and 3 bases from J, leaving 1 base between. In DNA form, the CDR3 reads TGTGCCAGCTCACCAGAAGAGACCCAGTACTTC. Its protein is CASSPEETQYF.

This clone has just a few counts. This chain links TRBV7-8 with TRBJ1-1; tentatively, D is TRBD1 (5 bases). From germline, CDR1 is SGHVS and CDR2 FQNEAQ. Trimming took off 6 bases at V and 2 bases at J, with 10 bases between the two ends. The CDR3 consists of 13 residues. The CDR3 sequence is CASSRGINTEAFF. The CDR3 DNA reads TGTGCCAGCAGTAGGGGAATAAACACTGAAGCTTTCTTT.

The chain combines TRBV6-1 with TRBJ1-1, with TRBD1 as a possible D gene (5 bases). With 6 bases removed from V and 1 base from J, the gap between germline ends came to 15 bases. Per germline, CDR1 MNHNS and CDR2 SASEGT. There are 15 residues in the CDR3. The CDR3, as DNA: TGTGCCAGCAGGATAGCAGGGAAAACGAACACTGAAGCTTTCTTT. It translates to CASRIAGKTNTEAFF.

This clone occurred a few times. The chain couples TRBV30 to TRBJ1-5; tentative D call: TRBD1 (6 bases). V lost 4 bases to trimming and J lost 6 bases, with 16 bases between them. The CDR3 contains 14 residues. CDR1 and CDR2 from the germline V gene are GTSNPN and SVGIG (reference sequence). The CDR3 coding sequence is TGTGCCTGGATAAGCAAGGGGGGTGGTCAGCCCCAGCATTTT. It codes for CAWISKGGGQPQHF.